This T cell receptor beta chain was documented in a study of regulatory T cells in long-lasting Graves disease. The study's findings and limits: The study found TRBV28, TRBJ1-2 and TRBJ2-5 favored in persistent disease.

A note on this clonotype: As yet, its antigen is unknown.

According to the study, TCR beta libraries were built with iRepertoire HTBI primers and CDR3-region Arm-PCR. TCRdb called the multiplex PCR reads again in MiXCR, with one record for every CDR3 protein. The sample yields about 530,000 distinct CDR3 sequences, approximately 16% seen once. CDR1 MGHRA and CDR2 YSYEKL come from the germline V gene. V lost 0 bases, J lost 0 bases, and 9 bases lay in between. This CDR3 spans 16 amino acids. Regarding time point: newly diagnosed GD, antithyroid drugs for less than 3 months. From RNA extracted from PBMCs, the TCR library was made. These data are also associated with another study on T cells in Graves' hyperthyroidism and ophthalmopathy.

The receptor was derived from a woman aged 35-65 years with Graves disease. The rearrangement links TRBV4-1 to TRBJ1-3; D possibly corresponds to TRBD1 (6 bases). The sample in question was peripheral blood mononuclear cells (PBMCs), obtained at new diagnosis, from a patient treated with antithyroid drugs. The CDR3 protein is CASSQEDRISGNTIYF. The CDR3, as DNA: TGCGCCAGCAGCCAAGAAGACAGGATCTCTGGAAACACCATATATTTT.